This record looks at one T cell receptor beta chain sequence and its context. Its cognate antigen has yet to be identified. No much larger clonotype is one base removed from it; base qualities were not supplied. Taken from cysteine to phenylalanine, the CDR3 has 10 residues. Only the CDR3 part of the read is kept: 30 bases, read in frame from the first base. From a lookup of the germline V gene, CDR1 and CDR2 are SQVTM and ANQGSEA. Trimming takes 3 bases from V and 4 bases from J, and the germline ends sit 3 bases apart. Libraries were prepared through 5' RACE. Reads for this sample came from an Illumina HiSeq 2500. A second PCR of about 6 to 11 cycles was performed with a sample-barcoded 5' primer and a J-beta primer mix. Each TCR beta cDNA molecule received a unique molecular identifier from a template-switch 5' adaptor carrying 12 random nucleotides. Each sample yielded at least 2.5 million CDR3-containing paired-end reads. First-strand cDNA was synthesized from all RNA with the Mint cDNA synthesis kit, primed by a TRBC-specific oligonucleotide. After uracil-DNA glycosylase treatment, a first 18-cycle PCR used universal primers M1SS and BC2_uni_R on all cDNA. The study's processing was this. For normalization, 1 million high-quality reads were randomly selected from each sample, with every read carrying a distinct molecular identifier. Reads with shared molecular identifiers were discarded instead of being binned into consensus sequences. MiTCR, set to a Q25 quality threshold and the strictest error-elimination algorithm, was used for CDR3 identification, clonotype clustering and error correction. Lower-bound total TCR beta diversity was estimated with a nonparametric unseen species model using Euler transformation. The public sequencing data were trimmed at Q25 with fastp and processed into clonotypes with MiXCR by TCRdb, which kept only in-frame beta chains. Rows with a matching CDR3 protein are joined into one entry that keeps the most common DNA and genes. TCRdb, not the authors, supplied the V and J calls. Within this sample are about 1.4 million distinct CDR3 sequences, with around 59% of them counted one time only. Of the sample, 6.7% is held by the ten largest clones.

Donors were 40 or so systemically healthy Caucasian individuals from Russia aged roughly 6 to 95 years. Approximately 9 milliliters of peripheral blood were collected from each donor into EDTA-treated Vacutainer tubes. Ficoll-Paque density-gradient centrifugation was used to isolate PBMCs, with at least 6 million per sample. Total RNA was extracted from PBMCs with Trizol reagent, with at least 6 micrograms obtained per sample. For every donor, flow cytometry on a PBMC aliquot measured the percentage of naive CD45RAhigh/CD27high T cells. This specimen belongs to a study of blood T cells in healthy people across ages (dated by TCRdb to the mid-2010s). Notes on the research overall: In model experiments, template switching captured about one uniquely barcoded TCR beta cDNA molecule for every two T cells. The study measured age-related changes in TCR beta repertoire diversity using deep sequencing normalized with unique cDNA molecular identifiers. Four age groups were formed from the donors: young (average 16 years), middle-aged (just under 40), aged (approximately 60) and long-lived (approximately 78). To avoid experimental bias, donors of different ages were randomly spread across the sequencing lanes. Two additional independent replicas of 1 million unique cDNA reads from the same blood draw were analyzed for two donors (one aged 18 to 30 and one aged 80 or older).

Findings and caveats that apply to the study as a whole: A strong correlation was found between observed TCR beta diversity and the percentage of naive T cells measured by flow cytometry. The long-lived group showed more naive CD4+ T cells, fewer expanded clones and increased TCR diversity than the aged group, suggesting age selection. Observed TCR beta diversity per million T cells fell roughly linearly with age, and a significant reduction was already apparent by age around 36. Because the CMV infection status of the donors was unknown, age-related changes in expanded clonotypes may potentially have been confounded. Since profiling was done on bulk unsorted PBMCs, naive and antigen-experienced compartments could not be conclusively compared. Estimates of total diversity from one million sequenced T cells were regarded as lower bounds and underestimates.

Specimen: blood. The V and J segments used are TRBV29-1 and TRBJ1-2; no D segment can be confidently identified. The TCR originated in a man aged 18 to 30 in good health. Here the CDR3 is given as CSVEAYGYTF. At the DNA level, the sequence is TGCAGCGTTGAGGCCTATGGCTACACCTTC.